Presented here are 27 T cell receptor beta chains from one specimen sequenced in a study of identical twins. TCRdb processed the 5' RACE reads anew with MiXCR; each CDR3 protein has one entry. Among around 490,000 distinct CDR3 sequences, over 11% were seen once, and the ten largest hold about 0.97%. These data also featured in a second study, about yellow fever vaccine responses in identical twins.

Sequenced material: CD4+ T cells sorted from blood. The receptors come from a young woman in good health.

The chain recombines TRBV28 with TRBJ2-3; D gene unclear. In germline, CDR1 is MDHEN, CDR2 SYDVKM. CDR3 length: 13 amino acids. The ends were cut back, 11 bases at V and 2 bases at J, with 14 bases in the middle. For the CDR3, the DNA is TGTGCCTCCGGGCTATCCTTCACAGATACGCAGTATTTT. Protein: CASGLSFTDTQYF.

This clonotype has just a few counts. The V call is TRBV3-1, the J call TRBJ2-1; TRBD2 is a possible D gene (7 bases). Germline-derived CDR1 and CDR2 are LGHDT and YNNKEL (reference sequence). Trimming took off 2 bases at V and 0 bases at J, with 14 bases between the two ends. The length of the CDR3 is 17 residues. CDR3: CASSQTPGGASYNEQFF. As DNA, the CDR3 is TGTGCCAGCAGCCAAACCCCTGGGGGGGCCTCCTACAATGAGCAGTTCTTC.

This clonotype has a count of ten or more. The rearrangement uses TRBV10-3 and TRBJ2-1; D not resolved. This CDR3 has 14 residues. Per germline, CDR1 ENHRY and CDR2 SYGVKD. Trimming removed 4 bases from V and 3 bases from J, with 10 bases in between. The CDR3 bases are TGTGCCATCAGTGGTGGTTCGGACTACAATGAGCAGTTCTTC. Translation gives CAISGGSDYNEQFF.

The chain employs TRBV11-2 and TRBJ2-7; no definite D call. From germline, CDR1 is SGHAT and CDR2 FQNNGV. The CDR3 is 14 amino acids. V was trimmed by 3 bases and J by 0 bases, leaving 9 bases between them. The CDR3 DNA reads as TGTGCCAGCAGCTTTGGCCCGGTCTCCTACGAGCAGTACTTC. This encodes CASSFGPVSYEQYF. Complete variable domain (other parts from reference TRBV11-2 and TRBJ2-7): EAGVAQSPRYKIIEKRQSVAFWCNPISGHATLYWYQQILGQGPKLLIQFQNNGVVDDSQLPKDRFSAERLKGVDSTLKIQPAKLEDSAVYLCASSFGPVSYEQYFGPGTRLTVT.

Ten or more counts support this clonotype. The rearrangement links TRBV10-3 to TRBJ2-7; tentatively, D is TRBD1 or TRBD2 (5 bases each). Trimming took off 6 bases at V and 3 bases at J, with 9 bases between the two ends. CDR1 is ENHRY and CDR2 is SYGVKD in the germline V gene. The CDR3 extends over 12 amino acids. The CDR3 spells CAIRSGSYEQYF. The CDR3 region has the DNA TGTGCCATCAGATCAGGGAGCTACGAGCAGTACTTC.

The sample holds a few counts of this clonotype. The chain links TRBV30 to TRBJ1-1; no clear D gene. This CDR3 has 10 amino acids. The ends were cut back, 5 bases at V and 3 bases at J, with 4 bases in the middle. CDR1 and CDR2 (germline): GTSNPN, SVGIG (reference sequence). The CDR3 loop is CAWVYTEAFF. CDR3 nucleotides: TGTGCCTGGGTTTACACTGAAGCTTTCTTT.

The genes are TRBV5-5 and TRBJ2-7; either TRBD1 or TRBD2 may supply D (5 bases each). The germline gives CDR1 SGHKS, CDR2 YYEKEE (reference sequence). Trimming cost V 0 bases and J 0 bases, with 10 bases left between them. The CDR3 runs to 15 residues. The CDR3 region has the DNA TGTGCCAGCAGCTTGGGAGGGGCCCACTCCTACGAGCAGTACTTC. Translated, it gives CASSLGGAHSYEQYF.

This clonotype has at least ten counts. The rearrangement links TRBV29-1 to TRBJ2-5; TRBD1 might be the D (6 bases). CDR3 size: 12 residues. Per the germline V gene, CDR1 is SQVTM and CDR2 is ANQGSEA. Trimming removed 6 bases from V and 5 bases from J, with 13 bases in between. CDR3 nucleotides: TGCAGCGTAACAGGGTTGCCGGAGACCCAGTACTTC. This codes for CSVTGLPETQYF.

This clonotype was recorded a few times. The chain uses TRBV29-1 and TRBJ2-5, with TRBD2 matching over 14 bases. The CDR3 loop spans 15 amino acids. With V trimmed by 4 bases and J by 0 bases, 1 base remained unmatched. The germline V gene has CDR1 SQVTM and CDR2 ANQGSEA. The CDR3: CSVGLAGGYQETQYF. CDR3 sequence (DNA): TGCAGCGTTGGACTAGCGGGAGGGTACCAAGAGACCCAGTACTTC.

The table lists this clonotype with a few counts. Mismatch with germline at one junction end may stem from a read error. The J gene is TRBJ2-7, the V gene TRBV12-3 or TRBV12-4; 7 nucleotides agree with TRBD1. The CDR3 is 9 amino acids. This CDR3 reads CASIGTVNF. CDR3 in DNA: TGTGCCAGCATTGGGACAGTTAACTTC.

This clonotype was observed a few times. V and J are TRBV2 and TRBJ2-3; 7 positions match TRBD2. J gave up 0 bases and V 6 bases, and 12 bases lay outside the gene matches. This CDR3 contains 17 residues. CDR1 and CDR2 (germline): SNHLY, FYNNEI. CDR3 sequence reads: CASRTNVAGLSTDTQYF. The CDR3 DNA sequence: TGTGCCAGCAGGACCAACGTAGCGGGCCTAAGCACAGATACGCAGTATTTT.

The chain joins TRBV6-5 to TRBJ2-5; no clear D gene. The CDR3 extends over 12 amino acids. Germline CDR1 is MNHEY and CDR2 is SVGAGI. Between the trimmed V and J ends, which lost 8 bases and 5 bases, there was a span of 12 bases. The CDR3 sequence: CASGRHRETQYF. The DNA of the CDR3 is TGTGCCAGCGGGCGGCATAGGGAGACCCAGTACTTC.

With regard to this clonotype: Relative to the germline gene, one junction end is altered; a read error may explain this. J is TRBJ2-6 and V is TRBV20-1; tentatively, D is TRBD1 (5 bases). From germline, CDR1 is DFQATT and CDR2 SNEGSKA (reference sequence). The CDR3 has 17 amino acids. In DNA form, the CDR3 reads TGCAGTGCTATTTATAATCGACAGCTCTCTGGGGCCAACGTCCCGACTTTC. Translated, it gives CSAIYNRQLSGANVPTF.

The rearrangement uses TRBV12-3 or TRBV12-4 and TRBJ2-7; 12 bases are shared with TRBD1. The CDR3 contains 15 residues. Trimming cost V 6 bases and J 3 bases; bases outside gene matches: 6. CDR3 loop: CASRGTGGGSYEQYF. The DNA for the CDR3 is TGTGCCAGCAGAGGGACAGGGGGCGGCAGCTACGAGCAGTACTTC.

A few counts support this clonotype. V and J are TRBV20-1 and TRBJ2-1, with D unclear. CDR1 is DFQATT and CDR2 is SNEGSKA in the germline V gene (reference sequence). The CDR3 runs to 14 residues. V lost 4 bases to trimming and J lost 9 bases, with 19 bases between them. CDR3 protein: CSATPSPGLSEQFF. The CDR3 DNA reads TGCAGTGCTACGCCGAGTCCTGGGCTCTCTGAGCAGTTCTTC.

This clonotype showed up many times. One end of the junction varies from germline; a read error may be responsible. This sequence joins TRBV5-1 and TRBJ2-6; D is tentatively TRBD1 or TRBD2 (6 bases each). CDR3 size: 15 residues. CDR1 is SGHRS, CDR2 YFSETQ, per germline. CDR3 in amino acids: CASSLGGSGANVLTF. The CDR3 region has the DNA TGTGCCAGCAGCTTAGGGGGGTCTGGGGCCAACGTCCTGACTTTC.

This clonotype was seen more than once but under ten times. V and J are TRBV28 and TRBJ1-5; D unclear. Trimming shortened V by 3 bases and J by 6 bases, and 12 bases separated the two germline ends. Germline loops: CDR1 MDHEN, CDR2 SYDVKM. The CDR3 covers 14 residues. CDR3 nucleotides: TGTGCCAGCAGTTTCATGGGTTTAGGTCAGCCCCAGCATTTT. Amino acid sequence: CASSFMGLGQPQHF.

CDR3 sequence (DNA): TGTGCCACCGCGACAGGGGGGCAAGAGACCCAGTACTTC. The encoded protein is CATATGGQETQYF. The V call is TRBV7-9, the J call TRBJ2-5, with 9 nucleotides matching TRBD1. CDR3 length: 13 amino acids. Trimming removed 10 bases from V and 2 bases from J; junction bases left unmatched: 5. Germline CDR1 and CDR2: SEHNR and FQNEAQ (reference sequence).

This clonotype has more than one count but fewer than ten. The V call is TRBV5-1, the J call TRBJ2-1, with 11 bases identical to TRBD2. J lost 10 bases, V lost 0 bases, and 6 bases had no gene match. The CDR3 is 15 residues long. Germline CDR1 reads SGHRS; CDR2 reads YFSETQ. For the CDR3, the DNA is TGCGCCAGCAGCTTGGATACTAGCGGGAGCCTAGAGCAGTTCTTC. Its translation is CASSLDTSGSLEQFF.

This rearrangement joins TRBV3-1 to TRBJ1-6, with 7 bases matching TRBD1. Trimming removed 5 bases from V and 5 bases from J; junction bases left unmatched: 6. The CDR3 is 15 amino acids. CDR1 is LGHDT and CDR2 is YNNKEL in the germline V gene (reference sequence). DNA for the CDR3: TGTGCCAGCAGCATCCGGACAGGAAATAATTCACCCCTCCACTTT. Its protein is CASSIRTGNNSPLHF.

J is TRBJ2-7 and V is TRBV18; D not resolved. The CDR3 consists of 14 residues. Trimming removed 3 bases at V and 2 bases at J, with 11 bases between. The germline V gene has CDR1 KGHSH and CDR2 LQKENI. The CDR3 DNA reads as TGTGCCAGCTCACCTACGGCCCCGGCCTACGAGCAGTACTTC. It is translated as CASSPTAPAYEQYF. The variable domain in full, completed from reference TRBV18 and TRBJ2-7, reads NAGVMQNPRHLVRRRGQEARLRCSPMKGHSHVYWYRQLPEEGLKFMVYLQKENIIDESGMPKERFSAEFPKEGPSILRIQQVVRGDSAAYFCASSPTAPAYEQYFGPGTRLTVT.

This chain joins TRBV21-1 and TRBJ2-4; the table's D call of TRBD1 was not tested on the DNA. TRBV21-1 is described as a pseudogene. The CDR3 loop spans 17 amino acids. The CDR3: CASSKEGTGLAKNIQYF. For the CDR3, the DNA is TGTGCCAGCAGCAAAGAGGGGACAGGCCTAGCCAAAAACATTCAGTACTTC.

In its sample, this clonotype was seen a few times. The chain carries TRBV16 and TRBJ2-3; 7 bases line up with TRBD1. After removal of 2 bases from V and 1 base from J, the junction contained 21 bases not matched to a gene. Germline V gene sequence: CDR1 KGHSY, CDR2 FQNENV. The CDR3 consists of 21 residues. DNA of the CDR3: TGTGCCAGCAGCCAAAGGCCGATGGGACAGTTCTCTTCATCTGGCACAGATACGCAGTATTTT. This gives the protein CASSQRPMGQFSSSGTDTQYF.

The gene calls are TRBV3-1 and TRBJ2-7, with a possible D match to TRBD2 (5 bases). Per the germline V gene, CDR1 is LGHDT and CDR2 is YNNKEL (reference sequence). V was shortened by 6 bases and J by 7 bases, with 16 bases between the two germline ends. The length of the CDR3 is 13 residues. The CDR3 loop reads CASSQDERGEQYF. CDR3 nucleotides: TGTGCCAGCAGTCAGGATGAGCGCGGGGAGCAGTACTTC.

A few counts support this clonotype. The chain has TRBV5-1 and TRBJ2-7; 12 positions agree with TRBD2. With V trimmed by 4 bases and J by 0 bases, 5 bases remained unmatched. This CDR3 contains 16 residues. CDR1 is SGHRS and CDR2 is YFSETQ in the germline V gene. This chain's CDR3 is CASSRGTSGPSYEQYF. Written as DNA, the CDR3 is TGCGCCAGCAGCCGAGGGACTAGCGGGCCCTCCTACGAGCAGTACTTC.

The sample holds a few counts of this clonotype. The chain employs TRBV12-3 or TRBV12-4 and TRBJ2-1; D not resolved. The CDR3 is made up of 11 amino acids. The ends were cut back, 3 bases at V and 10 bases at J, with 7 bases in the middle. The CDR3 DNA follows: TGTGCCAGCAGTTTCGGCAGAGAGCAGTTCTTC. It specifies CASSFGREQFF.

This clonotype was recorded at least ten times. V is TRBV2 and J is TRBJ2-7, with D perhaps matching TRBD2 (6 bases). Germline V gene sequence: CDR1 SNHLY, CDR2 FYNNEI. This CDR3 has 17 amino acids. The V and J ends lost 0 bases and 2 bases respectively, with 17 bases between them. In nucleotides, the CDR3 is TGTGCCAGCAGTGAAGCGCTTCCGCAGGGACTCGCCTACGAGCAGTACTTC. As protein: CASSEALPQGLAYEQYF.